The sequence of this T cell receptor (beta chain) was determined in a study of identical twins. Germline assignment: CDR1 SGDLS and CDR2 YYNGEE. This CDR3 is 12 amino acids long. Trimming shortened V by 0 bases and J by 7 bases, and 7 bases separated the two germline ends. In this sample, this clonotype turned up many times. One entry per CDR3 protein, called by TCRdb with MiXCR from the 5' RACE reads. The sample yields about 1.7 million distinct CDR3 sequences, less than 40% seen once. Each donor (without exception) was a healthy Caucasian. This clonotype was obtained from a newborn girl in good health. This chain links TRBV9 with TRBJ1-2, with D possibly being TRBD1 (6 bases). The sequenced material came from cord blood. This CDR3 is CASSVGGAGYTF. In nucleotides, the CDR3 is TGTGCCAGCAGCGTAGGGGGGGCTGGCTACACCTTC.